This TCR beta chain was obtained from a study of CD8 T cells in ankylosing spondylitis. Whole-study findings and limits: Several of the motif variants were reported before in synovial fluid and blood from reactive arthritis. Clones tied to disease were said to be significantly enriched in matched ankylosing spondylitis synovial fluid. It appeared that ankylosing spondylitis blood was characterized by a TCR beta motif of under ten highly homologous variants.

This clonotype was counted a few times. Antigen specificity is unknown. Trimming took off 7 bases at V and 13 bases at J, with 17 bases between the two ends. Germline CDR1 and CDR2: LGHDT and YNNKEL (reference sequence). CDR3 length equals 12 residues. Quantitative molecular-barcoded 5'-RACE generated the TCR beta libraries. One entry per CDR3 protein, called by TCRdb with MiXCR from the 5' RACE reads. The table lists a few hundred thousand distinct CDR3 sequences, around 24% of them singletons. The material sequenced was blood, either unsorted or a sorted T cell fraction (not recorded which). This receptor was identified in a male donor with ankylosing spondylitis. The chain couples TRBV3-1 to TRBJ2-1; a weak D match, TRBD2 (5 bases). The CDR3 sequence is CASTLGGRAQFF. CDR3 nucleotide sequence: TGTGCCAGCACCCTCGGAGGCAGAGCACAGTTCTTC.